This T cell receptor beta chain was obtained from a study of blood T cell repertoires in COVID-19. Overall study: Material from acute and convalescent COVID-19 was sourced from the United States, Italy and Spain.

Clones were sequenced by immunoSEQ multiplex PCR, and TCRdb holds only the in-frame ones, with some missing. The sample records under 200,000 clones, around 90% being singletons. Sequencing used peripheral blood. This TCR came from a middle-aged man with active or convalescent COVID-19.

Here the CDR3 DNA reads TGTGCCAGCAGCTCCCCTCGGGGGCGGGGGAACAATGAGCAGTTCTTC. Encoded protein: CASSSPRGRGNNEQFF. The genes are TRBV11-3 and TRBJ2-1; a weak D match, TRBD2 (7 bases). The CDR3 sequence is 16 residues long. CDR1 and CDR2 from the germline V gene are SGHNT and YENEEA. V shed 4 bases and J shed 5 bases, with 18 bases lying between them.